This T cell receptor (beta chain) emerged from a study of T cell changes during pregnancy in multiple sclerosis. Generated by immunoSEQ multiplex PCR, the TCRdb table keeps only in-frame clones and is missing some. Among roughly 63,000 clones listed, around 91% were seen once. V lost 1 base, J lost 5 bases, and 11 bases lay in between. The CDR3 runs 14 residues. Germline CDR1 MDHEN, CDR2 SYDVKM. Sequencing used peripheral blood, obtained in the second trimester of pregnancy. The rearrangement links TRBV28 to TRBJ2-5, with a possible D match to TRBD2 (6 bases). This receptor was identified in a female donor in good health, enrolled as a control in a pregnancy study. The CDR3 DNA is TGTGCCAGCAGTTTATATGCGGGATTGGAGACCCAGTACTTC. It is translated as CASSLYAGLETQYF.